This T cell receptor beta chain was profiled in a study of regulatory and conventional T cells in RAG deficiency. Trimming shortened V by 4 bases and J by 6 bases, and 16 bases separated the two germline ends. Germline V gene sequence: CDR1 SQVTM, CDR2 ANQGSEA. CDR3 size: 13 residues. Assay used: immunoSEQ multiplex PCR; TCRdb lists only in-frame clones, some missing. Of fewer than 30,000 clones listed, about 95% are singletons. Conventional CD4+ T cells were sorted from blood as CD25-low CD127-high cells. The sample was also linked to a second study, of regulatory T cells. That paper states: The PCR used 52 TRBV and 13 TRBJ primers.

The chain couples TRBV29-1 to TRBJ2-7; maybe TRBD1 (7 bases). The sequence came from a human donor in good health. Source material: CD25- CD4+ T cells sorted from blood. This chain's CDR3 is CSVAPRQGGEQYF. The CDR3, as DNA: TGCAGCGTTGCCCCAAGGCAGGGGGGCGAGCAGTACTTC.